This T cell receptor beta chain came from a study of T cells in Graves' hyperthyroidism and ophthalmopathy. This clonotype was counted ten times or more. Germline CDR1 is LNHDA and CDR2 is SQIVND (reference sequence). The CDR3 contains 17 residues. V dropped 7 bases and J dropped 2; count of bases not matched to a gene: 17. There were TCR beta CDR3 regions amplified from RNA transcripts. Using the HTBI primer set, a first-round RT-PCR was run on the TCR CDR3. MiXCR, run by TCRdb on the multiplex PCR reads, gives a single entry per CDR3 protein. The sample has about 480,000 distinct CDR3 sequences, under 15% seen once; the top ten hold around 17%.

This clonotype was sampled from a woman younger than 30 with Graves' hyperthyroidism. The specimen was blood. The chain joins TRBV19 to TRBJ2-7; 7 positions agree with TRBD2. The CDR3: CASKFGGSYPPAYEQYV. CDR3 bases: TGTGCCAGTAAGTTTGGCGGGAGCTATCCACCGGCCTACGAGCAGTACGTC.